This T cell receptor (beta chain) was sequenced for a study of T cell responses to AZD1222 COVID-19 vaccine. Overall study findings and caveats: Epitopes outside B.1.351 and B.1.1.7 mutated regions reportedly drew nearly half of spike TCRs. Donors were chiefly white British, with a greater number of females, and clonal diversity was perhaps underestimated.

Trimming took 3 bases from V and 1 from J; bases not matched to a gene: 5. Germline V CDR1 and CDR2: WSHSY, SAAADI. The CDR3 spans 15 residues. Worth noting for this clone: The antigen is unknown.

Assay: immunoSEQ multiplex PCR; the TCRdb copy retains only in-frame clones and omits some. This table has about 86,000 clones, about 86% appearing once. This sequence originates from an adult in good health. Material: peripheral blood, obtained on day 0 of MenACWY control vaccination. The V call is TRBV10-2, the J call TRBJ2-5, with 7 bases lining up with TRBD1. The CDR3 nucleotides read TGCGCCAGCAGTGAAGGCGCAGGGGGCCAAGAGACCCAGTACTTC. It specifies CASSEGAGGQETQYF.